The present entry profiles one TCR beta chain with its context. Its antigen is undetermined. This sample is drawn from a study of CD8 T cells in ankylosing spondylitis. Study findings and constraints: A motif of 7 to 9 highly homologous TCR beta variants was seen as apparently characteristic of ankylosing spondylitis blood.

Trimming removed 6 bases at V and 7 bases at J, with 9 bases between. The CDR3 length is 11 residues. CDR1 is SGHVS and CDR2 is FQNEAQ in the germline V gene. In making TCR beta libraries, quantitative 5'-RACE with molecular barcodes was used. TCRdb ran MiXCR on the 5' RACE reads and lists one entry per CDR3 protein. This sample has over 200,000 distinct CDR3 sequences, with about a sixth found just once. This chain joins TRBV7-8 and TRBJ1-1; D is undetermined. This clonotype was obtained from a male donor with ankylosing spondylitis. Sequenced: blood, either unsorted or a sorted T cell fraction (not recorded which). The CDR3 nucleotides are TGTGCCAGCAGTACTTTCCATGAAGCTTTCTTT. It yields the protein CASSTFHEAFF.